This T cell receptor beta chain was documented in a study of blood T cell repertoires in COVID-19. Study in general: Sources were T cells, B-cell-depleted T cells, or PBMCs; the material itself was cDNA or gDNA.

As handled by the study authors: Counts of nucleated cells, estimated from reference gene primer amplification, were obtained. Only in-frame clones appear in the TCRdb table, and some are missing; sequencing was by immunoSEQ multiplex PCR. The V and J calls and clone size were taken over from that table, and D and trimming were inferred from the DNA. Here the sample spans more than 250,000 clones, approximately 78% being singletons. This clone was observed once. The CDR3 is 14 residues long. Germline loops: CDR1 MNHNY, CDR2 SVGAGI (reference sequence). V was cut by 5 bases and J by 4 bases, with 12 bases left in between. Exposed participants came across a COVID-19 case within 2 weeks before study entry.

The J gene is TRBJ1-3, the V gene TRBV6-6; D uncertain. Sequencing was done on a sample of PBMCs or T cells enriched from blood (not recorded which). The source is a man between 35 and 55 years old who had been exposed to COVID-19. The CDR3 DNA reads TGTGCCAGCAGTGTTGCGATGCGGGGAAACACCATATATTTT. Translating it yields CASSVAMRGNTIYF.